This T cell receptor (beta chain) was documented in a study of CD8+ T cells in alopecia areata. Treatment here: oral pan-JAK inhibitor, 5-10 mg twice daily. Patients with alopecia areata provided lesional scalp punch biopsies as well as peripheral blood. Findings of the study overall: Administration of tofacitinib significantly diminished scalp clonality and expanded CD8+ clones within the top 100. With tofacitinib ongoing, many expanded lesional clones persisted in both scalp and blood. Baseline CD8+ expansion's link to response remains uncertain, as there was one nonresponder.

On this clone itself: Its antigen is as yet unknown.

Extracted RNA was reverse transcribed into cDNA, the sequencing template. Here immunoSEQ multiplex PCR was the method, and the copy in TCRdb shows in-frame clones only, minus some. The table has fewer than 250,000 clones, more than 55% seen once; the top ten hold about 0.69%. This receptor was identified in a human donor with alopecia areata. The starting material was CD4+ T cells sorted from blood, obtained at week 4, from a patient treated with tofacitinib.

CDR3 loop: CAISEGDKPQHF. The CDR3 coding sequence is TGTGCCATCAGTGAAGGGGATAAGCCCCAGCATTTT. The gene calls are TRBV10-3 and TRBJ1-5; D is perhaps TRBD1 (5 bases). CDR1 is ENHRY, CDR2 SYGVKD, per germline. This CDR3 is 12 amino acids long. V gave up 3 bases and J gave up 8 bases, with 8 bases separating them.